This passage covers 16 T cell receptor beta chains from one sample sequenced in a study of low-dose radiotherapy and immunotherapy resistance in tumors. Priming of first-strand cDNA relied on TRAV- and TRBV-specific primers (covering alpha and beta chains). TCR amplification used roughly 18 PCR cycles, a constant-region primer and a V-primer adapter. TCRdb itself ran the reads through MiXCR, one entry per CDR3 protein. This table holds approximately 91,000 distinct CDR3 sequences, roughly 20% found once. The time point was: after trial treatment. Treatment meaning: LDRT plus nivolumab, ipilimumab, low-dose cyclophosphamide and aspirin (RACIN trial). This specimen was PBMCs, taken after low-dose radiotherapy plus immunotherapy. These receptors all stem from a female donor with ovarian cancer.

The table lists this clonotype with a few counts. This chain uses TRBV9 with TRBJ2-6; TRBD1 might be the D (6 bases). The V gene lost 0 bases and the J gene lost 12 bases, with 16 bases spanning the gap. The CDR3 covers 15 residues. The germline gives CDR1 SGDLS, CDR2 YYNGEE. For the CDR3, the DNA is TGTGCCAGCAGCGTAGGTAGCGACAGGCCTAGCGTCCTGACTTTC. Amino acids: CASSVGSDRPSVLTF.

This clonotype was observed at least ten times. The chain couples TRBV14 to TRBJ2-1; 10 nucleotides line up with TRBD2. With 1 base clipped from V and 8 bases from J, the junction kept 8 bases outside the gene matches. Germline V gene sequence: CDR1 SGHDN, CDR2 FVKESK. The CDR3 runs 16 residues. CDR3 residues: CASSQVRLAGAYEQFF. The CDR3 DNA follows: TGTGCCAGCAGCCAAGTCCGCCTAGCGGGGGCCTATGAGCAGTTCTTC.

This clonotype was detected ten times or more. The chain uses TRBV11-3 and TRBJ1-1; no definite D call. The CDR3 is 13 residues long. Trimming pared 0 bases from V and 0 bases from J, leaving 2 bases between. CDR1 and CDR2 (germline): SGHNT, YENEEA. In nucleotides, the CDR3 is TGTGCCAGCAGCTTAGAAATGAACACTGAAGCTTTCTTT. It specifies CASSLEMNTEAFF.

The table lists this clonotype with many counts. V and J are TRBV20-1 and TRBJ1-5; D is unresolved. Germline V lookup: CDR1 DFQATT, CDR2 SNEGSKA (reference sequence). Trimming pared 3 bases from V and 7 bases from J, leaving 10 bases between. The CDR3 totals 12 residues. DNA for the CDR3: TGCAGTGCTAGGTTAGGTAGCCAGCCCCAGCATTTT. Translated, it gives CSARLGSQPQHF.

Details on this clonotype: A far bigger clonotype differs at one base, so this is likely a read error. The CDR3 end shows no conserved phenylalanine or tryptophan, and so a read error is likely. This sequence joins TRBV28 and TRBJ2-1; TRBD1 matches at 8 bases. Per the germline V gene, CDR1 is MDHEN and CDR2 is SYDVKM. The CDR3 has 15 residues. The CDR3 DNA is TGTGCCACCAGTGATCCTGGGACAGGTGACAATGAGCAGTTCTAC. It codes for CATSDPGTGDNEQFY.

This clonotype has more than one count but fewer than ten. The chain uses TRBV5-8 and TRBJ1-5, with TRBD1 as a possible D gene (5 bases). The ends were cut back, 3 bases at V and 4 bases at J, with 20 bases in the middle. This CDR3 region has 17 residues. Germline V lookup: CDR1 SGHTS, CDR2 YDEGEE. In DNA, the CDR3 is TGTGCCAGCAGCTGGGGCTCTTTAGCGGGTCAAAATCAGCCCCAGCATTTT. Its translation is CASSWGSLAGQNQPQHF.

This clonotype was seen repeatedly, ten times or more. The CDR3 DNA sequence: TGTGCCAGCAGCTGGGGGACAGTTCGCTCCTACGAGCAGTACTTC. This gives the protein CASSWGTVRSYEQYF. The chain has TRBV28 and TRBJ2-7; 7 bases fit TRBD1. The germline V gene has CDR1 MDHEN and CDR2 SYDVKM. After removal of 6 bases from V and 0 bases from J, the junction contained 8 bases not matched to a gene. This CDR3 region has 15 residues. The complete variable domain, with remaining parts taken from reference TRBV28 and TRBJ2-7, reads DVKVTQSSRYLVKRTGEKVFLECVQDMDHENMFWYRQDPGLGLRLIYFSYDVKMKEKGDIPEGYSVSREKKERFSLILESASTNQTSMYLCASSWGTVRSYEQYFGPGTRLTVT.

This clonotype was seen at least ten times. The V gene is TRBV6-2 or TRBV6-3, the J gene TRBJ1-2; 9 nucleotides align to TRBD1. V gave up 5 bases and J gave up 2 bases; unmatched junction bases: 6. The germline gives CDR1 MNHEY, CDR2 SVGEGT. The CDR3 spans 15 residues. CDR3 residues: CASSPGTGLNYGYTF. The CDR3 DNA sequence: TGTGCCAGCAGTCCCGGGACAGGGTTGAACTATGGCTACACCTTC.

This clonotype came up many times. V is TRBV2 and J is TRBJ1-5, with unresolved D. Germline values: CDR1 SNHLY, CDR2 FYNNEI. This CDR3 spans 14 amino acids. The V and J ends lost 1 base and 5 bases respectively, with 9 bases between them. The CDR3 DNA reads as TGTGCCAGCAGTGAAGGGGGATTCTATCAGCCCCAGCATTTT. Translated, it gives CASSEGGFYQPQHF. The full variable domain, its missing parts supplied by reference TRBV2 and TRBJ1-5, is EPEVTQTPSHQVTQMGQEVILRCVPISNHLYFYWYRQILGQKVEFLVSFYNNEISEKSEIFDDQFSVERPDGSNFTLKIRSTKLEDSAMYFCASSEGGFYQPQHFGDGTRLSIL.

At least ten counts were recorded for this clonotype. The chain is built from TRBV30 and TRBJ2-4, with D perhaps TRBD1 or TRBD2 (6 bases each). In germline, CDR1 is GTSNPN, CDR2 SVGIG (reference sequence). The CDR3 runs 13 residues. Trimming removed 5 bases from V and 9 bases from J, with 17 bases in between. The CDR3 spells CAWGGQLGTIQYF. Written as DNA, the CDR3 is TGTGCCTGGGGGGGGCAGTTGGGGACCATTCAGTACTTC.

This clonotype has a count of ten or more. V gene TRBV5-1 combines with J gene TRBJ2-3, with unresolved D. Germline V lookup: CDR1 SGHRS, CDR2 YFSETQ. V dropped 1 base and J dropped 6 bases, with 9 bases sitting between them. The CDR3 is made up of 13 amino acids. CDR3 sequence (DNA): TGCGCCAGCAGCTTGTCCTCCGAGGATACGCAGTATTTT. Translation gives CASSLSSEDTQYF.

This clonotype was seen ten or more times. In nucleotides, the CDR3 is TGTGCCAGCAGCTCTGCGACCCGCGACAGGGCCTACGAGCAGTACTTC. It specifies CASSSATRDRAYEQYF. The chain combines TRBV7-9 with TRBJ2-7; TRBD1 agrees at 7 bases. V dropped 4 bases and J dropped 2; count of bases not matched to a gene: 11. The V gene's germline CDR1 is SEHNR and CDR2 FQNEAQ (reference sequence). CDR3 length: 16 amino acids.

This clonotype was counted at least ten times. The rearrangement joins TRBV12-3 or TRBV12-4 to TRBJ1-1; D is undetermined. The germline V and J ends were trimmed by 5 bases and 0 bases, with 10 bases remaining between them. The CDR3 runs to 14 residues. The CDR3 DNA follows: TGTGCCAGCAGTCAAACCACCCTGAACACTGAAGCTTTCTTT. It encodes CASSQTTLNTEAFF.

This clonotype showed up many times. V usage is TRBV4-1 and J usage is TRBJ2-1, with 14 bases lining up with TRBD2. This CDR3 is 18 amino acids long. The trim removed 0 bases at V and 3 bases at J, leaving 4 bases unmatched. Per the germline V gene, CDR1 is MGHRA and CDR2 is YSYEKL. The CDR3 sequence is CASSQDGTSGGFYNEQFF. As DNA, the CDR3 is TGCGCCAGCAGCCAAGATGGGACTAGCGGGGGCTTCTACAATGAGCAGTTCTTC.

This clonotype was counted a few times. The CDR3: CASSPTRSGGLGTQYF. The CDR3 bases are TGTGCCAGCAGCCCGACTAGGAGCGGGGGGCTTGGAACCCAGTACTTC. The chain recombines TRBV7-3 with TRBJ2-5, with 9 bases lining up with TRBD2. Germline CDR1 SGHTA, CDR2 FQGTGA. The CDR3 length is 16 residues. J lost 8 bases, V lost 5 bases, and 15 bases had no gene match.

Many counts were recorded for this clonotype. J is TRBJ1-2 and V is TRBV12-3 or TRBV12-4; D is perhaps TRBD1 (6 bases). The CDR3 runs 14 residues. The V end was cut by 6 bases, the J end by 6 bases, with 17 bases between. CDR3 nucleotide sequence: TGTGCCAGCAGACCCTCCGGGGGGCGTAATGGCTACACCTTC. Its translation: CASRPSGGRNGYTF.